These 27 T cell receptor beta chains share one sample of origin, sequenced in a study of cytomegalovirus exposure and HLA in healthy donors (dated by TCRdb to the late 2010s). Library creation used the immunoSEQ multiplex PCR assay. For the multiplex PCR, a mixture combining 60 forward primers for TCR Vbeta segments and 13 reverse primers for TCR Jbeta segments was used. What TCRdb holds here is the immuneACCESS table cut down to in-frame rearrangements. Part of the clones is not present; checked against another copy, under half of the missing clones reflect an unresolved V gene, and the others are unexplained. Across this sample there are roughly 120,000 clones, with less than 80% seen only once. The top ten hold 1.9% of the sample. The sample consisted of PBMCs. The receptor set was obtained from a middle-aged man in good health and CMV-seronegative.

The rearrangement uses TRBV19 and TRBJ1-1; D possibly corresponds to TRBD1 (6 bases). The germline V gene has CDR1 LNHDA and CDR2 SQIVND (reference sequence). CDR3 length equals 14 residues. Trimming took off 8 bases at V and 4 bases at J, with 17 bases between the two ends. CDR3 protein: CASLPWGRGTEAFF. The CDR3, as DNA: TGTGCCAGTTTACCCTGGGGGCGCGGCACTGAAGCTTTCTTT. Using reference TRBV19 and TRBJ1-1 for the parts outside the CDR3, the full variable domain is DGGITQSPKYLFRKEGQNVTLSCEQNLNHDAMYWYRQDPGQGLRLIYYSQIVNDFQKGDIAEGYSVSREKKESFPLTVTSAQKNPTAFYLCASLPWGRGTEAFFGQGTRLTVV.

The chain couples TRBV6-6 to TRBJ1-2; maybe TRBD1 (5 bases). This CDR3 has 16 residues. Germline V lookup: CDR1 MNHNY, CDR2 SVGAGI (reference sequence). V was cut by 2 bases and J by 6 bases, with 19 bases left in between. CDR3 sequence (DNA): TGTGCCAGCAGTTACGGGGCTAGGGGAGGGATCGATGGCTACACCTTC. Its translation: CASSYGARGGIDGYTF.

The chain is built from TRBV25-1 and TRBJ1-5, with TRBD1 identical over 9 bases. The germline V gene encodes CDR1 MGHDK and CDR2 SYGVNS. This CDR3 contains 14 residues. The J segment lost 4 bases and the V segment lost 4 bases, leaving 2 bases of the junction unmatched. As DNA, the CDR3 is TGTGCCAGCAGTGCGGGACAGGGAAATCAGCCCCAGCATTTT. Translated: CASSAGQGNQPQHF.

The chain couples TRBV2 to TRBJ1-6, with 9 bases aligning to TRBD1. Germline CDR1 reads SNHLY; CDR2 reads FYNNEI. The ends lost 7 bases at V and 4 bases at J; junction bases unmatched: 5. The CDR3 spans 15 residues. In nucleotides, the CDR3 is TGTGCCAGCACTATGGACAGGGGATATAATTCACCCCTCCACTTT. Protein: CASTMDRGYNSPLHF.

This clone was detected once. The chain uses TRBV5-1 and TRBJ1-5; D possibly corresponds to TRBD1 (6 bases). V lost 1 base to trimming and J lost 5 bases, with 10 bases between them. The CDR3 consists of 14 residues. Looked up from germline, CDR1 is SGHRS and CDR2 is YFSETQ. In nucleotides, the CDR3 is TGCGCCAGCAGCTTGTCGACAGGAGATCAGCCCCAGCATTTT. It yields the protein CASSLSTGDQPQHF.

The gene calls are TRBV18 and TRBJ1-4; 8 bases are a match to TRBD1. Germline-derived CDR1 and CDR2 are KGHSH and LQKENI. V was pared by 1 base and J by 8 bases, with 6 bases of the junction left unmatched. This CDR3 spans 15 amino acids. The CDR3 here is CASSPLGQGREKLFF. The CDR3 DNA reads as TGTGCCAGCTCACCACTCGGACAGGGTCGGGAAAAACTGTTTTTT.

The chain recombines TRBV7-9 with TRBJ1-2; 7 bases are shared with TRBD1. J was trimmed by 0 bases and V by 2 bases; bases with no gene match: 12. CDR3 length: 18 amino acids. The V gene's germline CDR1 is SEHNR and CDR2 FQNEAQ (reference sequence). The CDR3 reads CASSLPRKNRGANYGYTF. In nucleotides, the CDR3 is TGTGCCAGCAGCTTACCAAGAAAAAACAGGGGAGCTAACTATGGCTACACCTTC. The full variable domain, completed using reference TRBV7-9 and TRBJ1-2, is DTGVSQNPRHKITKRGQNVTFRCDPISEHNRLYWYRQTLGQGPEFLTYFQNEAQLEKSRLLSDRFSAERPKGSFSTLEIQRTEQGDSAMYLCASSLPRKNRGANYGYTFGSGTRLTVV.

The rearrangement links TRBV9 to TRBJ2-7; 8 bases are a match to TRBD2. CDR3 length: 20 residues. J lost 6 bases, V lost 4 bases, and 27 bases had no gene match. Germline values: CDR1 SGDLS, CDR2 YYNGEE. This CDR3 reads CASSIQAGGASASTLGEQYF. In nucleotides, the CDR3 is TGTGCCAGCAGCATCCAGGCCGGGGGGGCCTCAGCCTCCACCCTGGGCGAGCAGTACTTC. The full variable domain, in which reference TRBV9 and TRBJ2-7 provide the parts outside the CDR3, is DSGVTQTPKHLITATGQRVTLRCSPRSGDLSVYWYQQSLDQGLQFLIQYYNGEERAKGNILERFSAQQFPDLHSELNLSSLELGDSALYFCASSIQAGGASASTLGEQYFGPGTRLTVT.

This clone was counted only a few times. The CDR3 loop is CASSSPSGEGTEAFF. For the CDR3, the DNA is TGTGCCAGCAGTTCCCCTTCGGGGGAGGGCACTGAAGCTTTCTTT. The rearrangement links TRBV28 to TRBJ1-1; TRBD1 is a possible D gene (5 bases). The germline V gene has CDR1 MDHEN and CDR2 SYDVKM. The CDR3 is made up of 15 amino acids. The ends were cut back, 4 bases at V and 4 bases at J, with 16 bases in the middle.

V gene TRBV25-1 combines with J gene TRBJ1-2; D is uncertain. V lost 1 base to trimming and J lost 8 bases, with 5 bases between them. CDR1 and CDR2 from the germline V gene are MGHDK and SYGVNS. The CDR3 sequence is 11 residues long. The CDR3 reads CASSELQGYTF. The CDR3 DNA follows: TGTGCCAGCAGTGAATTGCAGGGCTACACCTTC.

The CDR3 DNA is TGTGCCAGCAGCTTTACAGGGCAAGAGACCCAGTACTTC. Translation: CASSFTGQETQYF. The chain is built from TRBV7-2 and TRBJ2-5; the D gene is possibly TRBD1 (6 bases). This CDR3 has 13 residues. Germline CDR1 SGHTA, CDR2 FQGNSA. Trimming left V 3 bases short and J 2 bases short, with 7 bases between.

This chain joins TRBV5-1 and TRBJ2-5; 7 bases fit TRBD2. Per germline, CDR1 SGHRS and CDR2 YFSETQ. The trim removed 0 bases at V and 2 bases at J, leaving 4 bases unmatched. The CDR3 contains 15 residues. Here the CDR3 reads CASSLGEGRQETQYF. CDR3 in DNA: TGCGCCAGCAGCTTGGGGGAGGGAAGACAAGAGACCCAGTACTTC.

This clone turned up a few times. The rearrangement uses TRBV6-5 and TRBJ1-2; D is possibly TRBD1 (6 bases). The length of the CDR3 is 13 residues. The V gene lost 8 bases and the J gene lost 6 bases, with 16 bases spanning the gap. From germline, CDR1 is MNHEY and CDR2 SVGAGI. The CDR3 loop reads CASCPRGGDGYTF. The CDR3, as DNA: TGTGCCAGCTGCCCCCGGGGGGGCGATGGCTACACCTTC.

This sequence joins TRBV5-1 and TRBJ1-5; weak D call: TRBD1 (5 bases). The CDR3 runs 15 residues. In germline, CDR1 is SGHRS, CDR2 YFSETQ. Trimming left V 0 bases short and J 2 bases short, with 9 bases between. CDR3 nucleotides: TGCGCCAGCAGCTTGGGGACATCGGGCAATCAGCCCCAGCATTTT. Translating it yields CASSLGTSGNQPQHF.

V and J are TRBV11-3 and TRBJ2-5; unclear D gene. Germline assignment: CDR1 SGHNT and CDR2 YENEEA. V lost 1 base, J lost 5 bases, and 8 bases lay in between. The CDR3 is 13 amino acids. In DNA, the CDR3 is TGTGCCAGCAGCTTAGCCGAACGGGAGACCCAGTACTTC. This translates into CASSLAERETQYF.

This chain links TRBV7-6 with TRBJ1-6, with 7 positions matching TRBD1. There are 15 residues in the CDR3. Per germline, CDR1 SGHVS and CDR2 FNYEAQ. V lost 1 base to trimming and J lost 7 bases; unmatched junction nucleotides: 4. Written as DNA, the CDR3 is TGTGCCAGCAGCTTAGGCGGACAGGTGAATTCACCCCTCCACTTT. It encodes CASSLGGQVNSPLHF. Complete variable domain (other parts from reference TRBV7-6 and TRBJ1-6): GAGVSQSPRYKVTKRGQDVALRCDPISGHVSLYWYRQALGQGPEFLTYFNYEAQQDKSGLPNDRFSAERPEGSISTLTIQRTEQRDSAMYRCASSLGGQVNSPLHFGNGTRLTVT.

The chain carries TRBV18 and TRBJ1-5; D unresolved. The CDR3 sequence is 15 residues long. Per germline, CDR1 KGHSH and CDR2 LQKENI. V lost 6 bases, J lost 2 bases, and 14 bases lay in between. The CDR3 bases are TGTGCCAGCTCCCCTGCTTCGGAGGGCAATCAGCCCCAGCATTTT. As protein: CASSPASEGNQPQHF. The whole variable domain, remainder taken from reference TRBV18 and TRBJ1-5, is NAGVMQNPRHLVRRRGQEARLRCSPMKGHSHVYWYRQLPEEGLKFMVYLQKENIIDESGMPKERFSAEFPKEGPSILRIQQVVRGDSAAYFCASSPASEGNQPQHFGDGTRLSIL.

About this clone: One end of the junction does not line up with germline, which may come from a read error. V and J are TRBV7-9 and TRBJ1-2, with a tentative D call TRBD1 (6 bases). Germline assignment: CDR1 SEHNR and CDR2 FQNEAQ (reference sequence). The CDR3 has 16 amino acids. The CDR3: CSSSQYRSTGTGGYTF. The CDR3 DNA reads as TGTTCCAGCAGCCAATACCGGAGTACAGGGACCGGTGGCTACACCTTC. The full variable domain, completed using reference TRBV7-9 and TRBJ1-2, is DTGVSQNPRHKITKRGQNVTFRCDPISEHNRLYWYRQTLGQGPEFLTYFQNEAQLEKSRLLSDRFSAERPKGSFSTLEIQRTEQGDSAMYLCSSSQYRSTGTGGYTFGSGTRLTVV.

CDR3 bases: TGTGCCAGCAGAGAGAACCTAAGCGGGGAGGAGACCCAGTACTTC. Amino acid sequence: CASRENLSGEETQYF. The V call is TRBV5-4, the J call TRBJ2-5, with 7 bases identical to TRBD2. With V trimmed by 5 bases and J by 5 bases, 12 bases remained unmatched. The germline CDR1 and CDR2 sequences are SGHNT and YYREEE (reference sequence). This CDR3 spans 15 amino acids. The full variable domain, its missing parts supplied by reference TRBV5-4 and TRBJ2-5, is ETGVTQSPTHLIKTRGQQVTLRCSSQSGHNTVSWYQQALGQGPQFIFQYYREEENGRGNFPPRFSGLQFPNYSSELNVNALELDDSALYLCASRENLSGEETQYFGPGTRLLVL.

This clone appeared a few times. The chain carries TRBV6-6 and TRBJ2-2; 11 bases fit TRBD1. Germline CDR1 reads MNHNY; CDR2 reads SVGAGI (reference sequence). Trimming removed 10 bases from V and 7 bases from J; junction bases left unmatched: 11. The CDR3 totals 15 residues. Here the CDR3 reads CATRTGGRFGGELFF. CDR3 bases: TGTGCCACGAGGACAGGGGGCCGTTTTGGCGGGGAGCTGTTTTTT.

The table lists this clone with a count of one. The chain couples TRBV28 to TRBJ1-2, with D maybe TRBD1 (6 bases). The germline gives CDR1 MDHEN, CDR2 SYDVKM. V was clipped by 1 base and J by 3 bases, with 21 bases between them. The CDR3 has 18 amino acids. Here the CDR3 DNA reads TGTGCCAGCAGTTTATTGGGCAGGGGATACATTCGGGACTATGGCTACACCTTC. Its translation is CASSLLGRGYIRDYGYTF.

The CDR3 sequence is CASSLEQAGNQPQHF. The CDR3 DNA reads TGTGCCAGCAGCTTAGAACAGGCAGGCAATCAGCCCCAGCATTTT. The genes are TRBV7-8 and TRBJ1-5; a weak D match, TRBD1 (5 bases). The CDR3 length is 15 residues. Germline V gives CDR1 SGHVS, CDR2 FQNEAQ. The ends were cut back, 1 base at V and 2 bases at J, with 9 bases in the middle.

This clone is medium-sized within its sample. The gene calls are TRBV19 and TRBJ1-4, with 9 bases matching TRBD1. The J segment lost 0 bases and the V segment lost 0 bases, leaving 5 bases of the junction unmatched. This CDR3 has 18 amino acids. From germline, CDR1 is LNHDA and CDR2 SQIVND (reference sequence). The CDR3 protein is CASSIDGDRAATNEKLFF. The CDR3 region has the DNA TGTGCCAGTAGTATAGACGGGGACAGGGCTGCAACTAATGAAAAACTGTTTTTT.

J is TRBJ2-7 and V is TRBV2, with D unresolved. The CDR3 extends over 15 amino acids. V lost 7 bases, J lost 2 bases, and 18 bases lay in between. CDR1 SNHLY and CDR2 FYNNEI come from the germline V gene. CDR3 loop: CASKVEQSITYEQYV. CDR3 nucleotide sequence: TGTGCCAGCAAGGTGGAACAGTCAATTACCTACGAGCAGTACGTC.

This sequence joins TRBV7-9 and TRBJ1-2; 7 nucleotides match TRBD1. The germline V gene encodes CDR1 SEHNR and CDR2 FQNEAQ (reference sequence). The CDR3 is made up of 17 amino acids. V lost 0 bases, J lost 3 bases, and 10 bases stayed unmatched. The CDR3 nucleotides are TGTGCCAGCAGCTTAGCGGGGGCAGGGGGAACTCACTATGGCTACACCTTC. Translation: CASSLAGAGGTHYGYTF.

The chain couples TRBV7-6 to TRBJ2-7; 7 bases map to TRBD1. The V segment lost 1 base and the J segment 0 bases; nucleotides outside the gene matches: 12. CDR3 length: 18 residues. CDR1 and CDR2 (germline): SGHVS, FNYEAQ. CDR3 DNA: TGTGCCAGCAGCTTAGGGTTGCGCCGGGACAGAAACTCCTACGAGCAGTACTTC. Its translation is CASSLGLRRDRNSYEQYF.

This clone was counted only a few times. The chain couples TRBV5-1 to TRBJ2-1; D perhaps matches TRBD2 (5 bases). This CDR3 contains 15 residues. V was pared by 0 bases and J by 7 bases, with 14 bases between. Germline CDR1 and CDR2: SGHRS and YFSETQ. Here the CDR3 reads CASSLERGLGNEQFF. In nucleotides, the CDR3 is TGCGCCAGCAGCTTGGAGCGCGGGTTAGGGAATGAGCAGTTCTTC.